This T cell receptor (beta chain) was observed in a study of blood T cell repertoires in COVID-19. Data came from immunoSEQ multiplex PCR; TCRdb stores just in-frame clones and leaves some out. The profile covers some 160,000 clones, with over 80% appearing a single time and approximately 8.2% taken by the ten largest. Unmatched junction bases numbered 6, after V lost 4 bases and J lost 3 bases. The CDR3 extends over 15 amino acids. Germline V lookup: CDR1 SGHRS, CDR2 YFSETQ. Material for sequencing was peripheral blood. This chain connects TRBV5-1 to TRBJ2-2, with TRBD2 identical over 7 bases. The TCR comes from a woman older than 75 with COVID-19, enrolled during active disease. The CDR3 sequence: CASSPASGHTGELFF. CDR3 nucleotides: TGCGCCAGCAGCCCCGCTAGCGGCCACACCGGGGAGCTGTTTTTT.